The 2 T cell receptor beta chains below all came from one sample that was sequenced in a study of response to subunit inactivated influenza vaccine. Each CDR3 protein gets one entry after TCRdb re-called the RT-PCR reads with MiXCR. The sample lists 500,000 to 750,000 distinct CDR3 sequences, less than 15% occurring once. The material sequenced was PBMCs from blood, taken roughly 12 days after vaccination. All receptors derive from a man over 45 who received an inactivated influenza vaccine.

This rearrangement joins TRBV4-1 to TRBJ2-7; D unclear. CDR3 size: 14 residues. Trimming stripped 3 bases from V and 1 base from J, with 10 bases between. Germline CDR1 reads MGHRA; CDR2 reads YSYEKL. Written as DNA, the CDR3 is TGCGCCAGCAGCCACCGTTCCGGGTCCTACGAGCAGTACTTC. As protein: CASSHRSGSYEQYF.

This clonotype has a handful of counts. This chain connects TRBV7-2 to TRBJ2-7, with 12 bases aligning to TRBD1. Germline values: CDR1 SGHTA, CDR2 FQGNSA. The CDR3 covers 15 residues. V trimming: 1 base; J trimming: 5 bases; junction bases outside the gene matches: 3. CDR3 sequence: CASSLVGTGGNEQYF. For the CDR3, the DNA is TGTGCCAGCAGCTTAGTAGGGACAGGGGGCAACGAGCAGTACTTC.